Listed below are T cell receptor beta chains from one sample, sequenced in a study of blood T cell repertoires in COVID-19. Produced via immunoSEQ multiplex PCR; TCRdb's table is partial and in-frame only. This table has about 430,000 clones, around nine tenths appearing once. The sequencing sample was made of PBMCs or T cells enriched from blood (not recorded which). These receptors came from a woman aged 18 to 35 who had been exposed to COVID-19. The CDR3 runs from the conserved cysteine through the conserved F or W.

>TRBJ1-5|TRBV19
CASSDSYSNQPQHF
>TRBJ1-2|TRBV4-1
CASSQGTANYGYTF
>TRBJ2-5|TRBV5-1
CASSQGQTQETQYF
>TRBJ2-7|TRBV7-9
CASSSIDRSPYEQYF
>TRBJ1-4|TRBV9
CASRGDDEKLFF
>TRBJ2-7|TRBV28
CASSSRQGWLGEQYF
>TRBJ2-5|TRBV7-8
CASRPHSGETQYF
>TRBJ1-1|TRBV7-8
CASSLGSGPAPGTEAFF
>TRBJ2-6|TRBV6-5
CASSLSYSGANVLTF
>TRBJ2-3|TRBV9
CASSVEASTQYF
>TRBJ1-2|TRBV6-5
CASRSDSLYGYTF
>TRBJ2-6|TRBV5-1
CASSFQTGESGANVLTF
>TRBJ1-5|TRBV4-1
CASSRFPTGEGGNQPQHF
>TRBJ2-7|TRBV29-1
CSVERGLAGAGEQYF
>TRBJ2-1|TRBV27
CASAAIPLFGLAGVNEQFF
>TRBJ1-2|TRBV19
CASSMSTRANYGYTF
>TRBJ1-2|TRBV7-9
CASSSEGAHGYTF
>TRBJ2-2|TRBV6-5
CASSYSTDRATGELFF
>TRBJ1-5|TRBV28
CASRIDYSNQPQHF
>TRBJ1-2|TRBV18
CASSHDRDYGYTF
>TRBJ2-2|TRBV11-2
CASSLGSPGEDTGELFF
>TRBJ1-1|TRBV28
CASRPRGPNTEAFF
>TRBJ2-1|TRBV9
CASSVAGGPDEQFF
>TRBJ1-6|TRBV7-2
CASSIRQGALTYNSPLHF
>TRBJ1-3|TRBV4-3
CASSQDSMTGTAGNTIYF
>TRBJ1-5|TRBV19
CASRQGLSNQPQHF
>TRBJ1-3|TRBV2
CASSIQGDGNTIYF
>TRBJ2-7|TRBV6-5
CASRSGQYEQYF
>TRBJ2-5|TRBV5-1
CASSLATGPQETQYF
>TRBJ1-5|TRBV27
CASMRGGAPSNQPQHF
>TRBJ1-6|TRBV6-6
CASSQPGQLSSYNSPLHF
>TRBJ2-7|TRBV10-3
CAISGSGKREQYF
>TRBJ1-1|TRBV2
CASSEAGGKNTEAFF
>TRBJ2-1|TRBV7-2
CASSLAGSGRAGSYNEQFF
>TRBJ2-7|TRBV11-2
CASTGTGDYEQYF
>TRBJ1-3|TRBV2
CASSEFRGSGNTIYF
>TRBJ2-2|TRBV9
CASSVSGSVYTGELFF
>TRBJ2-7|TRBV3-1/TRBV3-2
CASSPSGSSYEQYF
>TRBJ1-1|TRBV27
CASSFGTGMNTEAFF
>TRBJ2-7|TRBV5-5
CASSLVRESYEQYF
>TRBJ2-1|TRBV28
CASTENRPSGGAYEQFF
>TRBJ2-6|TRBV9
CASSVRHPSGANVLTF
>TRBJ2-7|TRBV7-2
CASSRRGTGSYEQYF
>TRBJ2-1|TRBV4-2
CASSQDLVAGRLRNEQFF
>TRBJ2-3|TRBV4-3
CASSQELGSTGYTQYF
>TRBJ2-7|TRBV5-1
CASRPGLAGGEQYF
>TRBJ2-7|TRBV4-1
CASSQSKGPEQYF
>TRBJ2-1|TRBV5-1
CASSLSGGSISYNEQFF
>TRBJ1-5|TRBV19
CASSTSGTGGGQPQHF
>TRBJ2-7|TRBV6-5
CASRIRQGGYEQYF